This T cell receptor beta chain was captured in a study of shared clonotypes between healthy human individuals. Study-level background: CD4 naive cells filled three plates per donor, CD4 memory three, CD8 naive two and CD8 memory one.

Genomic DNA belonging to each subset was distributed in equal measure over several immunoSEQ plates. Using immunoSEQ multiplex PCR, the repertoire was profiled, and TCRdb retains in-frame clones only, with some absent. The sample holds some 790,000 clones; about two thirds are singletons and the top ten take more than 1.5%. Of note for this clone: Its target is not known.

V gave up 8 bases and J gave up 1 base, with 20 bases separating them. Germline V gives CDR1 MNHEY, CDR2 SMNVEV (reference sequence). The CDR3 spans 16 residues. Regarding the study as a whole: Clonotype sharing across donors was expected to vary with sequencing depth.

Splitting the CD4+ cells yielded a CD45RA+ naive subset and a CD45RA-negative memory subset. This chain connects TRBV27 to TRBJ2-5; either TRBD1 or TRBD2 may supply D (6 bases each). Sequenced: memory CD4+ T cells sorted from blood. The subset is: CD45RA-negative fraction. This receptor was taken from a woman aged 25 to 45 in good health. The CDR3 protein is CASADLKRGAQETQYF. CDR3 DNA sequence: TGTGCCAGCGCGGATTTAAAGAGGGGGGCCCAAGAGACCCAGTACTTC.